This TCR beta chain derives from a study of T-cell memory formation after mild COVID-19. About this clonotype itself: Possible read error: a much larger clone is one base away.

Germline V gives CDR1 SGHTA, CDR2 FQGNSA. This CDR3 spans 14 amino acids. V dropped 1 base and J dropped 3 bases, with 7 bases sitting between them. One entry per CDR3 protein, called by TCRdb with MiXCR from the 5' RACE reads. The sample holds some 350,000 distinct CDR3 sequences, around a sixth seen once. The rearrangement uses TRBV7-2 and TRBJ1-3; D perhaps matches TRBD1 (5 bases). Input material: PBMCs or a T cell subset sorted from them (not recorded which). The receptor was derived from a young man who had mild COVID-19 (a few samples of this study predate the infection). Cell type and time point are not known. The DNA for the CDR3 is TGTGCCAGCAGCTTAGAAGGGGTTGGAAACACCATATATTTT. Translated, it gives CASSLEGVGNTIYF.